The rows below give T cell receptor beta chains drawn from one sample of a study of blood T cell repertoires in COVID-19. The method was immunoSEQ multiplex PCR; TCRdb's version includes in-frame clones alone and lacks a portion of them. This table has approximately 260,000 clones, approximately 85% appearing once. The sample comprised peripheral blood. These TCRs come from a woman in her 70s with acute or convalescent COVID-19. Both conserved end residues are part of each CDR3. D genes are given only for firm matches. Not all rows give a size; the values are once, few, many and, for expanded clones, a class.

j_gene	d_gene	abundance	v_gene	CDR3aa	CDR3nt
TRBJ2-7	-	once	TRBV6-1	CASSEGPSYEQYF	TGTGCCAGCAGTGAAGGGCCCTCCTACGAGCAGTACTTC
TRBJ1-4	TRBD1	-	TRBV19	CASSPRTGDKGKLFF	TGTGCCAGTAGTCCACGGACAGGGGACAAGGGAAAACTGTTTTTT
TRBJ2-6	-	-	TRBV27	CASSLGGGGLSGANVLTF	TGTGCCAGCAGCCTAGGGGGTGGCGGGCTCTCTGGGGCCAACGTCCTGACTTTC
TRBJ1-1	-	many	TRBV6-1	CASSEGPWTEAFF	TGTGCCAGCAGTGAAGGGCCCTGGACTGAAGCTTTCTTT
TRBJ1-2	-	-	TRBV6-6	CASSSGQLYGYTF	TGTGCCAGCAGCAGTGGACAGCTCTATGGCTACACCTTC
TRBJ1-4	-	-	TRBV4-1	CASSQGDFRGTNEKLFF	TGCGCCAGCAGCCAAGGGGATTTTAGGGGAACTAATGAAAAACTGTTTTTT
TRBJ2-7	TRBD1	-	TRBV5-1	CASSSMDRAEQYF	TGCGCCAGCAGCTCTATGGACAGGGCCGAGCAGTACTTC
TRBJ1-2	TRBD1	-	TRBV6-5	CASIPSTGGAYGYTF	TGTGCCAGCATTCCTTCGACAGGGGGCGCGTATGGCTACACCTTC
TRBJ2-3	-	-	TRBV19	CASGVSTDTQYF	TGTGCCAGCGGGGTATCCACAGATACGCAGTATTTT
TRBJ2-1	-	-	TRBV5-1	CASSLIASYNEQFF	TGCGCCAGCAGCTTGATAGCGTCCTACAATGAGCAGTTCTTC
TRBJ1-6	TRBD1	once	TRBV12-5	CASGLGTENSPLHF	TGTGCTAGTGGCCTCGGGACAGAAAATTCACCCCTCCACTTT
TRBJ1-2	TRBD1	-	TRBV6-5	CASSYSAGGLKYGYTF	TGTGCCAGCAGTTACTCGGCAGGGGGCTTGAAATATGGCTACACCTTC
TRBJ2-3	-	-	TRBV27	CASSLLEGSTDTQYF	TGTGCCAGCAGTTTATTGGAGGGTAGCACAGATACGCAGTATTTT
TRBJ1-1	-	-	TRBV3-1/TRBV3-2	CASSPNLRAEAFF	TGTGCCAGCAGCCCAAACTTGAGGGCTGAAGCTTTCTTT
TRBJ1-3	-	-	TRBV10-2	CASAGGNTIYF	TGCGCCAGCGCCGGGGGAAACACCATATATTTT
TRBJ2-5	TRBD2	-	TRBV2	CASMESTSSETQYF	TGTGCCAGCATGGAATCGACTAGCAGTGAGACCCAGTACTTC
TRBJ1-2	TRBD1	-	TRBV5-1	CASSLSQGNYGYTF	TGCGCCAGCAGCTTGTCACAGGGGAACTATGGCTACACCTTC
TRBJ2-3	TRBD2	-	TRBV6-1	CASSDRAGGPSTDTQYF	TGTGCCAGCAGTGACCGAGCGGGGGGGCCCTCCACAGATACGCAGTATTTT
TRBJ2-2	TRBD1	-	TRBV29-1	CSVVQGIRSGELFF	TGCAGCGTTGTACAGGGGATTAGGTCCGGGGAGCTGTTTTTT
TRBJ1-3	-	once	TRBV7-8	CASSLVGGNTIYF	TGTGCCAGCAGCTTAGTCGGGGGAAACACCATATATTTT
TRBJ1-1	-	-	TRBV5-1	CASTPSTGNTEAFF	TGCGCCAGCACCCCCTCGACAGGGAACACTGAAGCTTTCTTT
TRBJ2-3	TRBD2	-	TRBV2	CASGGGGPDTQYF	TGTGCCAGCGGCGGGGGGGGCCCCGATACGCAGTATTTT
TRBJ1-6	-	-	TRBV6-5	CASTRGPDSPLHF	TGTGCCAGCACAAGGGGCCCCGATTCACCCCTCCACTTT
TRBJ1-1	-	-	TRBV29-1	CSVVPDLNTEAFF	TGCAGCGTTGTTCCGGACTTGAACACTGAAGCTTTCTTT
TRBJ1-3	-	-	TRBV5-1	CASSLGQIPGNTIYF	TGCGCCAGCAGCTTGGGACAGATCCCTGGAAACACCATATATTTT